This T cell receptor (beta chain) was captured in a study of T cells after yellow fever vaccination. Study overall: Preparation used SMART-Seq v4 Ultra Low Input for the low-cell-number fractions.

TCRdb analysed the 5' RACE reads with MiXCR anew, one entry per CDR3 protein. This sample carries 620,000 or so distinct CDR3 sequences, 9% to 15% of them seen once, and the ten largest clones take 14% to 15%. This clonotype was observed a handful of times. Its antigen is unidentified. Study-wide findings and caveats: FACS-sorted repertoires could harbor abundant contaminating bulk-population clonotypes.

In germline, CDR1 is SGHVS, CDR2 FQNEAQ. The length of the CDR3 is 13 residues. Trimming pared 3 bases from V and 3 bases from J, leaving 8 bases between. The chain carries TRBV7-8 and TRBJ2-5; D uncertain. This material consisted of PBMCs, taken on the day of the yellow fever booster vaccination. This sequence was found in a man aged 25-45 years who received the YFV17D yellow fever vaccine. CDR3: CASSFRHKETQYF. The CDR3 DNA reads TGTGCCAGCAGCTTTCGACACAAAGAGACCCAGTACTTC.